These 28 T cell receptor beta chains were all obtained from the same sample, sequenced in a study of blood T cell repertoires in COVID-19. Profiling relied on immunoSEQ multiplex PCR, and the TCRdb table lists in-frame clones only, not all of them. This sample yields 200,000 to 250,000 clones, of which around 81% are seen a single time; 4.5% to 7% belongs to the top ten. Input material: peripheral blood. All receptors derive from a woman aged 70-85 years with acute or convalescent COVID-19.

J is TRBJ1-5 and V is TRBV28; 7 nucleotides align to TRBD1. There are 15 residues in the CDR3. V lost 4 bases, J lost 5 bases, and 8 bases stayed unmatched. The germline V gene has CDR1 MDHEN and CDR2 SYDVKM. DNA of the CDR3: TGTGCCAGCAGTTGGGAACAGGGGCAGCATCAGCCCCAGCATTTT. This sequence encodes CASSWEQGQHQPQHF.

The rearrangement links TRBV7-2 to TRBJ2-3; D is possibly TRBD2 (5 bases). Germline CDR1 reads SGHTA; CDR2 reads FQGNSA. The CDR3 is 16 amino acids. Trimming took off 3 bases at V and 2 bases at J, with 15 bases between the two ends. The CDR3 DNA follows: TGTGCCAGCAGCTTGGTAGCGTCCACAACCACAGATACGCAGTATTTT. This codes for CASSLVASTTTDTQYF. The full variable domain, in which reference TRBV7-2 and TRBJ2-3 provide the parts outside the CDR3, is GAGVSQSPSNKVTEKGKDVELRCDPISGHTALYWYRQSLGQGLEFLIYFQGNSAPDKSGLPSDRFSAERTGGSVSTLTIQRTQQEDSAVYLCASSLVASTTTDTQYFGPGTRLTVL.

The V gene is TRBV2, the J gene TRBJ1-6; 8 nucleotides agree with TRBD1. Germline trimming cut 7 bases from V and 10 bases from J; bases unmatched to any gene: 6. The CDR3 spans 13 residues. The germline gives CDR1 SNHLY, CDR2 FYNNEI. CDR3 amino acids: CASTRQGLSPLHF. Here the CDR3 DNA reads TGTGCCAGCACTCGACAGGGGCTCTCACCCCTCCACTTT.

The chain combines TRBV5-1 with TRBJ2-5, with a possible D match to TRBD2 (6 bases). Trimming left V 4 bases short and J 5 bases short, with 18 bases between. Germline V lookup: CDR1 SGHRS, CDR2 YFSETQ. This CDR3 has 15 residues. CDR3 coding DNA: TGCGCCAGCAGCCCGGGACTGGACTTGACGGAGACCCAGTACTTC. This gives the protein CASSPGLDLTETQYF.

The chain uses TRBV5-8 and TRBJ1-1; D gene unclear. Per germline, CDR1 SGHTS and CDR2 YDEGEE. The CDR3 sequence is 13 residues long. The V and J ends lost 3 bases and 5 bases respectively, with 11 bases between them. CDR3 DNA: TGTGCCAGCAGCTCTTCCAGGAGGACTGAAGCTTTCTTT. Protein sequence: CASSSSRRTEAFF.

This chain links TRBV5-1 with TRBJ2-2; 7 nucleotides match TRBD2. Germline-derived CDR1 and CDR2 are SGHRS and YFSETQ. CDR3 length: 15 amino acids. V trimming: 0 bases; J trimming: 4 bases; junction bases outside the gene matches: 3. As DNA, the CDR3 is TGCGCCAGCAGCTTGGATGGGAGGGGCACCGGGGAGCTGTTTTTT. It is translated as CASSLDGRGTGELFF.

The V call is TRBV5-1, the J call TRBJ2-7; TRBD1 is a possible D gene (6 bases). Trimming removed 3 bases from V and 1 base from J, with 8 bases in between. CDR1 is SGHRS, CDR2 YFSETQ, per germline. The CDR3 contains 13 residues. The CDR3 DNA is TGCGCCAGCAGCTCAGGGGAATCCTACGAGCAGTACTTC. It yields the protein CASSSGESYEQYF.

This clone was seen a few times. The genes are TRBV5-5 and TRBJ1-1; TRBD1 matches at 9 bases. Germline trimming cut 4 bases from V and 5 bases from J; bases unmatched to any gene: 6. CDR3 length equals 14 residues. The germline V gene has CDR1 SGHKS and CDR2 YYEKEE (reference sequence). CDR3 loop: CASSTGTGRTEAFF. Here the CDR3 DNA reads TGTGCCAGCAGCACCGGGACAGGGAGGACTGAAGCTTTCTTT. Drawing the rest from reference TRBV5-5 and TRBJ1-1, the complete variable domain is DAGVTQSPTHLIKTRGQQVTLRCSPISGHKSVSWYQQVLGQGPQFIFQYYEKEERGRGNFPDRFSARQFPNYSSELNVNALLLGDSALYLCASSTGTGRTEAFFGQGTRLTVV.

The rearrangement links TRBV27 to TRBJ1-3; D possibly corresponds to TRBD1 (6 bases). Germline V CDR1 and CDR2: MNHEY, SMNVEV (reference sequence). With 8 bases removed from V and 0 bases from J, the gap between germline ends came to 14 bases. The CDR3 sequence is 15 residues long. The CDR3 DNA follows: TGTGCCAGCGGAGACCAGGGGATCTCTGGAAACACCATATATTTT. Encoded protein: CASGDQGISGNTIYF.

The rearrangement joins TRBV21-1 to TRBJ2-1; the DNA was not compared with TRBD2, the D call given in the table. TRBV21-1 corresponds to a pseudogene. The CDR3 contains 16 residues. This chain's CDR3 is CASNRLAPRGYNEQFF. The CDR3 bases are TGTGCCAGCAACCGACTAGCGCCAAGGGGTTACAATGAGCAGTTCTTC.

This clone has a handful of counts. The J gene is TRBJ2-7, the V gene TRBV10-3; the match to TRBD2 covers 8 bases. The CDR3 has 14 residues. Germline CDR1 is ENHRY and CDR2 is SYGVKD. V dropped 7 bases and J dropped 2; count of bases not matched to a gene: 7. The CDR3 coding sequence is TGTGCCATCAAGGCTAGCGGGCCAGCCTACGAGCAGTACTTC. Translation: CAIKASGPAYEQYF.

This rearrangement joins TRBV7-8 to TRBJ1-1, with TRBD1 identical over 9 bases. The CDR3 has 13 amino acids. The germline CDR1 and CDR2 sequences are SGHVS and FQNEAQ. Trimming removed 5 bases from V and 5 bases from J; junction bases left unmatched: 3. This CDR3 is CASSIDRGTEAFF. CDR3 bases: TGTGCCAGCAGCATAGACAGGGGGACTGAAGCTTTCTTT.

The V call is TRBV28, the J call TRBJ2-2; the match to TRBD2 covers 7 bases. V dropped 4 bases and J dropped 0; count of bases not matched to a gene: 8. CDR1 is MDHEN and CDR2 is SYDVKM in the germline V gene. The CDR3 runs to 17 residues. CDR3 coding DNA: TGTGCCAGCAGTTCCCGGGCTAGCGGCCCGAACACCGGGGAGCTGTTTTTT. Translation: CASSSRASGPNTGELFF.

The chain joins TRBV10-3 to TRBJ1-1; 9 bases match TRBD1. CDR3 length: 16 amino acids. The V gene end was trimmed by 5 bases and the J gene end by 2 bases; junction bases not matched to a gene: 9. Germline values: CDR1 ENHRY, CDR2 SYGVKD. The CDR3 region has the DNA TGTGCCATCAGTCAAACAGGGGGCGGAGGAAACACTGAAGCTTTCTTT. It yields the protein CAISQTGGGGNTEAFF.

J is TRBJ2-1 and V is TRBV5-1, with 9 bases matching TRBD1. V gave up 2 bases and J gave up 12 bases; unmatched junction bases: 18. Per the germline V gene, CDR1 is SGHRS and CDR2 is YFSETQ. This CDR3 region has 17 residues. DNA of the CDR3: TGCGCCAGCAGCTTCCTAAGTCCCGGGACAGGGTTTAGGGGGCAGTTCTTC. As protein: CASSFLSPGTGFRGQFF. Drawing the rest from reference TRBV5-1 and TRBJ2-1, the complete variable domain is KAGVTQTPRYLIKTRGQQVTLSCSPISGHRSVSWYQQTPGQGLQFLFEYFSETQRNKGNFPGRFSGRQFSNSRSEMNVSTLELGDSALYLCASSFLSPGTGFRGQFFGPGTRLTVL.

The chain joins TRBV3-1 (or the pseudogene TRBV3-2) to TRBJ1-4, with D perhaps matching TRBD1 (5 bases). The V end lost 6 bases, the J end lost 4 bases, and 15 bases lay between the germline ends. The CDR3 runs to 15 residues. Per germline, CDR1 LGHDT and CDR2 YNNKEL (reference sequence). CDR3 sequence: CASRLGGAGNEKLFF. CDR3 in DNA: TGTGCCAGCAGACTGGGAGGGGCGGGTAATGAAAAACTGTTTTTT.

This clone has only a few counts. The chain links TRBV27 to TRBJ2-6; TRBD2 is a possible D gene (6 bases). V lost 7 bases and J 2 bases, leaving 15 bases between the germline ends. The CDR3 contains 16 residues. Germline CDR1 reads MNHEY; CDR2 reads SMNVEV (reference sequence). CDR3 sequence (DNA): TGTGCCAGCACCAACCGCCGGGAGCCTGGGGCCAACGTCCTGACTTTC. It encodes CASTNRREPGANVLTF.

Comments on this clone: A junction end diverges from the germline sequence, so it may reflect a read error. The chain joins TRBV7-9 to TRBJ1-2, with TRBD1 matching 8 bases. This CDR3 is built from 14 residues. Germline V lookup: CDR1 SEHNR, CDR2 FQNEAQ (reference sequence). The CDR3 spells CASSFQGAGYDYTF. The CDR3 DNA is TGTGCCAGCAGCTTCCAGGGGGCCGGGTATGACTACACCTTC. Filled out from reference TRBV7-9 and TRBJ1-2, the complete variable domain reads DTGVSQNPRHKITKRGQNVTFRCDPISEHNRLYWYRQTLGQGPEFLTYFQNEAQLEKSRLLSDRFSAERPKGSFSTLEIQRTEQGDSAMYLCASSFQGAGYDYTFGSGTRLTVV.

J is TRBJ1-2 and V is TRBV25-1; D possibly corresponds to TRBD1 (6 bases). Trimming cost V 3 bases and J 3 bases, with 14 bases left between them. Germline V lookup: CDR1 MGHDK, CDR2 SYGVNS. This CDR3 is 15 amino acids long. The CDR3 nucleotides are TGTGCCAGCAGTGACACAGGGTTGGAGTACTATGGCTACACCTTC. It codes for CASSDTGLEYYGYTF.

This chain connects TRBV7-9 to TRBJ2-3; 9 nucleotides align to TRBD1. This CDR3 comprises 16 residues. The germline CDR1 and CDR2 sequences are SEHNR and FQNEAQ (reference sequence). The V gene end was trimmed by 6 bases and the J gene end by 2 bases; junction bases not matched to a gene: 9. CDR3 residues: CASSSGTGINTDTQYF. CDR3 in DNA: TGTGCCAGCAGTTCCGGGACAGGGATAAACACAGATACGCAGTATTTT.

The V and J genes are TRBV11-2 and TRBJ1-2; 7 nucleotides match TRBD1. The CDR3 length is 15 residues. CDR1 and CDR2 (germline): SGHAT, FQNNGV. Trimming cost V 5 bases and J 4 bases; bases outside gene matches: 10. The CDR3 here is CASSRTGEEVYGYTF. In DNA form, the CDR3 reads TGTGCCAGCAGCAGGACAGGAGAGGAAGTCTATGGCTACACCTTC.

The rearrangement uses TRBV28 and TRBJ2-5; D is undetermined. V dropped 5 bases and J dropped 5 bases, with 9 bases sitting between them. Germline V lookup: CDR1 MDHEN, CDR2 SYDVKM. The CDR3 extends over 12 amino acids. CDR3 loop: CASSIRLETQYF. CDR3 bases: TGTGCCAGCAGTATCAGGTTGGAGACCCAGTACTTC.

The CDR3 loop reads CAWSVKEDNNYGYTF. The DNA of the CDR3 is TGTGCCTGGAGTGTGAAGGAAGACAATAACTATGGCTACACCTTC. This chain connects TRBV30 to TRBJ1-2; D ambiguous. Germline lookup yields CDR1 GTSNPN and CDR2 SVGIG (reference sequence). The germline V and J ends were trimmed by 0 bases and 1 base, with 12 bases remaining between them. The CDR3 contains 15 residues.

This chain connects TRBV3-1 (or the pseudogene TRBV3-2) to TRBJ2-7; TRBD1 is a possible D gene (6 bases). The CDR3 extends over 13 amino acids. V lost 3 bases and J 6 bases, leaving 12 bases between the germline ends. Germline V gene lookup returns CDR1 LGHDT and CDR2 YNNKEL (reference sequence). The CDR3 protein is CASSQGADAEQYF. The CDR3 DNA follows: TGTGCCAGCAGCCAGGGGGCGGACGCCGAGCAGTACTTC.

The CDR3 reads CASSIGARIEAFF. The CDR3 DNA follows: TGTGCCAGTAGTATAGGGGCACGGATTGAAGCTTTCTTT. The genes are TRBV19 and TRBJ1-1; no clear D gene. Germline V gene data show CDR1 as LNHDA and CDR2 as SQIVND (reference sequence). Trimming pared 1 base from V and 7 bases from J, leaving 10 bases between. The CDR3 totals 13 residues.

This clone was recorded a few times. One end of the junction is discordant with germline, which a read error may explain. This CDR3 is CASRLGLGSGGYTF. The CDR3 bases are TGCGCCAGCAGATTGGGTCTGGGTTCGGGAGGCTACACCTTC. The chain carries TRBV5-1 and TRBJ1-2; D gene ambiguous. The CDR3 loop spans 14 amino acids. Germline CDR1 is SGHRS and CDR2 is YFSETQ.

V and J are TRBV7-9 and TRBJ2-1; the match to TRBD2 covers 8 bases. Looked up from germline, CDR1 is SEHNR and CDR2 is FQNEAQ (reference sequence). Losses at the gene ends were 5 bases for V and 2 bases for J; bases not matched to a gene: 5. The CDR3 length is 15 residues. CDR3 protein: CASSPQGLAYNEQFF. CDR3 DNA sequence: TGTGCCAGCAGCCCACAGGGACTAGCCTACAATGAGCAGTTCTTC.

V usage is TRBV21-1 and J usage is TRBJ1-5; the D call of TRBD1 is as the table states it, not checked on the DNA. TRBV21-1 constitutes a pseudogene. The CDR3 totals 16 residues. CDR3 sequence: CASCQDRTRSNQPQHF. The CDR3 nucleotides are TGTGCCAGCTGTCAGGACAGGACTCGTAGCAATCAGCCCCAGCATTTT.